These 11 T cell receptor beta chains share one sample of origin, sequenced in a study of T-cell memory formation after mild COVID-19. TCRdb reanalysed the 5' RACE reads using MiXCR and keeps one entry per CDR3 protein. The sample consists of over 150,000 distinct CDR3 sequences, approximately 17% of them appearing once. The sample comprised PBMCs or a T cell subset sorted from them (not recorded which). The receptors originated from a man aged 18 to 29 who had mild COVID-19 (a few samples of this study predate the infection). Cell type and time point are not known.

Ten or more counts support this clonotype. The chain joins TRBV10-3 to TRBJ1-5, with D unresolved. The germline gives CDR1 ENHRY, CDR2 SYGVKD. Trimming left V 2 bases short and J 5 bases short, with 4 bases between. This CDR3 region has 12 residues. The CDR3 region is CAISEVDQPQHF. In DNA form, the CDR3 reads TGTGCCATCAGTGAGGTGGATCAGCCCCAGCATTTT.

This clonotype was seen a handful of times. This rearrangement joins TRBV4-3 to TRBJ2-1, with D possibly TRBD2 on 7 matching bases. The germline gives CDR1 LGHNA, CDR2 YSLEER. The germline V and J ends were trimmed by 1 base and 7 bases, with 14 bases remaining between them. The CDR3 has 15 amino acids. In DNA form, the CDR3 reads TGCGCCAGCAGCCAAGGGTGGGGGGGCCGGAATGAGCAGTTCTTC. It is translated as CASSQGWGGRNEQFF.

V gene TRBV5-1 combines with J gene TRBJ2-7, with 10 bases lining up with TRBD1. J lost 5 bases, V lost 0 bases, and 5 bases had no gene match. This CDR3 contains 15 residues. The germline V gene encodes CDR1 SGHRS and CDR2 YFSETQ. In DNA, the CDR3 is TGCGCCAGCAGCTTGGCACGGACAGGGGGGGACGAGCAGTACTTC. Residues: CASSLARTGGDEQYF.

This clonotype was counted many times. V and J are TRBV3-1 and TRBJ2-6, with unresolved D. V was shortened by 4 bases and J by 0 bases, with 1 base between the two germline ends. The V gene's germline CDR1 is LGHDT and CDR2 YNNKEL (reference sequence). This CDR3 has 13 residues. The chain's CDR3 is CASSPSGANVLTF. The CDR3, as DNA: TGTGCCAGCAGCCCCTCTGGGGCCAACGTCCTGACTTTC.

J is TRBJ2-5 and V is TRBV5-5; TRBD2 might be the D (6 bases). The germline gives CDR1 SGHKS, CDR2 YYEKEE (reference sequence). The CDR3 extends over 15 amino acids. The ends were cut back, 1 base at V and 1 base at J, with 11 bases in the middle. The CDR3 sequence: CASSLWMGGQETQYF. In DNA form, the CDR3 reads TGTGCCAGCAGCTTGTGGATGGGGGGCCAAGAGACCCAGTACTTC.

This clonotype was observed a handful of times. The chain has TRBV20-1 and TRBJ1-1, with D unclear. The V and J ends lost 0 bases and 1 base respectively, with 12 bases between them. The CDR3 length is 15 residues. From germline, CDR1 is DFQATT and CDR2 SNEGSKA (reference sequence). This chain's CDR3 is CSARDPTLANTEAFF. The CDR3 coding sequence is TGCAGTGCTAGAGATCCCACCTTGGCGAACACTGAAGCTTTCTTT.

The gene calls are TRBV20-1 and TRBJ2-5; TRBD2 agrees at 7 bases. This CDR3 spans 13 amino acids. The germline CDR1 and CDR2 sequences are DFQATT and SNEGSKA (reference sequence). V gave up 1 base and J gave up 5 bases; unmatched junction bases: 4. The CDR3 loop reads CSARGWGGETQYF. The CDR3 DNA reads as TGCAGTGCTAGAGGTTGGGGAGGGGAGACCCAGTACTTC.

In DNA, the CDR3 is TGTGCCAGCGGTCGGGGGGCCCAGCCTTACGAGCAGTACTTC. Protein sequence: CASGRGAQPYEQYF. The chain combines TRBV7-9 with TRBJ2-7; TRBD2 is a possible D gene (7 bases). V dropped 8 bases and J dropped 4 bases, with 18 bases sitting between them. The CDR3 loop spans 14 amino acids. CDR1 and CDR2 (germline): SEHNR, FQNEAQ (reference sequence).

This clonotype was counted only a few times. This chain connects TRBV7-9 to TRBJ1-1, with D possibly TRBD1 on 5 matching bases. V lost 1 base to trimming and J lost 6 bases, with 9 bases between them. Germline V gene lookup returns CDR1 SEHNR and CDR2 FQNEAQ (reference sequence). This CDR3 has 13 amino acids. The CDR3: CASSLVRVAEAFF. The CDR3 nucleotides are TGTGCCAGCAGCTTAGTCAGGGTCGCTGAAGCTTTCTTT.

This clonotype has just a few counts. The gene calls are TRBV10-3 and TRBJ1-2; D is possibly TRBD1 (6 bases). This CDR3 region has 13 residues. Trimming removed 5 bases at V and 3 bases at J, with 10 bases between. Germline V gene sequence: CDR1 ENHRY, CDR2 SYGVKD. The DNA of the CDR3 is TGTGCCATCAGTCCCAGGGGTGACTATGGCTACACCTTC. This codes for CAISPRGDYGYTF.

This clonotype has a handful of counts. The chain has TRBV7-2 and TRBJ1-2; unclear D gene. The CDR3 has 14 amino acids. Germline CDR1 SGHTA, CDR2 FQGNSA. V was shortened by 2 bases and J by 4 bases, with 11 bases between the two germline ends. CDR3 DNA sequence: TGTGCCAGCAGCTTAAGTCCAGATTTCTATGGCTACACCTTC. It encodes CASSLSPDFYGYTF.